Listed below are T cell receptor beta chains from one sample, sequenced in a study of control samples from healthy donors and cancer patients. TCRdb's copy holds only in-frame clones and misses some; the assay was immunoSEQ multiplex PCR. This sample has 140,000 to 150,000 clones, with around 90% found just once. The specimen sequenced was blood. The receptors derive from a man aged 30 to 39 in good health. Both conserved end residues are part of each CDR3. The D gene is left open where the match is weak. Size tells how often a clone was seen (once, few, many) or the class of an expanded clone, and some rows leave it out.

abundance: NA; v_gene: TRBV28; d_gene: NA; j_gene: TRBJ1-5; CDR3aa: CASSLAQGLSNQPQHF; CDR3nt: TGTGCCAGCAGTTTAGCCCAGGGTCTAAGCAATCAGCCCCAGCATTTT
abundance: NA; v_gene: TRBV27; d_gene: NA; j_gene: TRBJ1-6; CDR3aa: CASNQRNGNSPLHF; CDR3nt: TGTGCCAGCAATCAGAGAAATGGAAATTCACCCCTCCACTTT
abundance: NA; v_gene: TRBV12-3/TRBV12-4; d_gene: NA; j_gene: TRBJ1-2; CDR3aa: CASSSEGSGYTF; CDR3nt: TGTGCCAGCAGTTCGGAAGGGAGTGGCTACACCTTC
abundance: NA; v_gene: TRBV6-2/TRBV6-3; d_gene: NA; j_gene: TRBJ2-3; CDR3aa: CASSYSKGAQYF; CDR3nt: TGTGCCAGCAGTTACTCGAAAGGTGCTCAGTATTTT
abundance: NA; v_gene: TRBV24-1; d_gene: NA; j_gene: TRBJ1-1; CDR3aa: CATSDFPSGKVSFTEAFF; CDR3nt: TGTGCCACCAGTGATTTCCCGTCGGGTAAAGTCTCGTTCACTGAAGCTTTCTTT
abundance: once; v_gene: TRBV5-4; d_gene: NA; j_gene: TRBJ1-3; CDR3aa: CASSLEQGRGNTIYF; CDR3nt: TGTGCCAGCAGCTTGGAACAGGGTCGTGGAAACACCATATATTTT
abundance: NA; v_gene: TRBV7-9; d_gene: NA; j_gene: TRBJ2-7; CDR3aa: CASSSQGKTYEQYF; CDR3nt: TGTGCCAGCAGCTCCCAGGGGAAAACCTACGAGCAGTACTTC
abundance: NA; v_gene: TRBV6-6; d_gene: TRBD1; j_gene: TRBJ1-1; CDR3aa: CASRRTGNTEAFF; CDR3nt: TGTGCCAGCAGACGGACAGGGAACACTGAAGCTTTCTTT
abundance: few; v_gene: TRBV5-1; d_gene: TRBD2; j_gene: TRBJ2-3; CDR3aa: CASNGGVTDTQYF; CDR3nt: TGCGCCAGCAACGGGGGGGTCACAGATACGCAGTATTTT
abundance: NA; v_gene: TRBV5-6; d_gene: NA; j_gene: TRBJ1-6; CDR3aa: CASSLRNNSPLHF; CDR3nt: TGTGCCAGCAGCTTGCGGAATAATTCACCCCTCCACTTT
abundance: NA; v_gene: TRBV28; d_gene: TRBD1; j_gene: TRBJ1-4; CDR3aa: CASSPPVDRGLGKLFF; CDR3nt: TGTGCCAGCAGTCCGCCGGTCGACAGGGGGCTTGGAAAACTGTTTTTT
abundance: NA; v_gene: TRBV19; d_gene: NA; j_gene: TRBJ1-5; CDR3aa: CASSITPGGIWPQHF; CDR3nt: TGTGCCAGTAGTATAACGCCCGGGGGGATATGGCCCCAGCATTTT
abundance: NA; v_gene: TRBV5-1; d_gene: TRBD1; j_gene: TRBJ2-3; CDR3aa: CASSRDRGTDTQYF; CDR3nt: TGCGCCAGCAGCCGGGACAGAGGCACAGATACGCAGTATTTT